This entry lists 26 T cell receptor beta chains sequenced from one sample in a study of early T cells in non-severe SARS-CoV-2 infection. MiXCR, applied by TCRdb to the 5' RACE reads, yields one record per CDR3 protein. Of tens of thousands of distinct CDR3 sequences listed, about an eighth are singletons. The sequencing input was whole blood. These receptors all stem from an adult who was a healthcare worker with PCR-confirmed SARS-CoV-2 infection or an uninfected control (not recorded which).

This clonotype has at least ten counts. The rearrangement joins TRBV19 to TRBJ2-6; 8 nucleotides align to TRBD1. Germline-derived CDR1 and CDR2 are LNHDA and SQIVND (reference sequence). Trimming took 5 bases from V and 0 from J; bases not matched to a gene: 9. This CDR3 spans 18 amino acids. The CDR3 bases are TGTGCCAGTAGTGCTCGGACAGGGTTTAACTCTGGGGCCAACGTCCTGACTTTC. Its translation: CASSARTGFNSGANVLTF.

This clonotype came up many times. The chain carries TRBV2 and TRBJ2-2; TRBD2 matches 7 bases. From germline, CDR1 is SNHLY and CDR2 FYNNEI. CDR3 size: 14 residues. V lost 9 bases, J lost 0 bases, and 4 bases stayed unmatched. CDR3 amino acids: CASRLATNTGELFF. Here the CDR3 DNA reads TGTGCCAGTCGACTAGCTACGAACACCGGGGAGCTGTTTTTT.

The sample holds many counts of this clonotype. The V and J genes are TRBV19 and TRBJ2-1; maybe TRBD1 (5 bases). V shed 8 bases and J shed 7 bases, with 18 bases lying between them. Germline V gene sequence: CDR1 LNHDA, CDR2 SQIVND (reference sequence). There are 14 residues in the CDR3. The CDR3 DNA reads as TGTGCCAGTTCGGATCAGGGCCTAACAAATGAGCAGTTCTTC. Amino acid sequence: CASSDQGLTNEQFF.

This clonotype was counted only a few times. This sequence joins TRBV4-1 and TRBJ2-1, with TRBD2 matching over 8 bases. Germline lookup yields CDR1 MGHRA and CDR2 YSYEKL. The ends lost 1 base at V and 7 bases at J; junction bases unmatched: 15. This CDR3 spans 18 amino acids. The CDR3 reads CASSQGYIRSGSTNEQFF. The CDR3 coding sequence is TGCGCCAGCAGCCAAGGGTACATAAGGAGCGGGAGTACAAATGAGCAGTTCTTC.

The table lists this clonotype with a few counts. The J gene is TRBJ2-5, the V gene TRBV3-1, with 8 positions matching TRBD1. Germline CDR1 LGHDT, CDR2 YNNKEL (reference sequence). CDR3 length equals 16 residues. With 1 base clipped from V and 2 bases from J, the junction kept 6 bases outside the gene matches. The CDR3 is CASSQGTGSGQETQYF. The CDR3 bases are TGTGCCAGCAGCCAAGGGACAGGGTCGGGGCAAGAGACCCAGTACTTC.

Worth noting for this clonotype: A read error may be the cause here, since a much bigger clone is one base away. This chain's CDR3 is CAWSPSPYEQYF. The CDR3 DNA is TGTGCCTGGAGTCCGTCCCCCTACGAGCAGTACTTC. V and J are TRBV30 and TRBJ2-7; D remains ambiguous. V was cut by 2 bases and J by 2 bases, with 7 bases left in between. The CDR3 contains 12 residues. The germline CDR1 and CDR2 sequences are GTSNPN and SVGIG (reference sequence).

In its sample, this clonotype was seen a few times. The chain joins TRBV2 to TRBJ2-7; no reliable D call. V lost 6 bases to trimming and J lost 1 base, with 7 bases between them. This CDR3 spans 12 amino acids. CDR1 is SNHLY, CDR2 FYNNEI, per germline. CDR3 bases: TGTGCCAGCAGGGGAAGGTCCTACGAGCAGTACTTC. This translates into CASRGRSYEQYF.

This clonotype was seen many times. The V call is TRBV28, the J call TRBJ1-6; 9 bases match TRBD1. CDR1 and CDR2 (germline): MDHEN, SYDVKM. V lost 4 bases, J lost 9 bases, and 7 bases stayed unmatched. The CDR3 has 15 amino acids. The CDR3 loop is CASSSGQGIGSPLHF. As DNA, the CDR3 is TGTGCCAGCAGTTCCGGACAGGGGATCGGTTCACCCCTCCACTTT.

This clonotype was seen repeatedly, ten times or more. V is TRBV9 and J is TRBJ2-1, with TRBD2 matching 10 bases. Looked up from germline, CDR1 is SGDLS and CDR2 is YYNGEE. Losses at the gene ends were 4 bases for V and 0 bases for J; bases not matched to a gene: 13. CDR3 length equals 19 residues. The CDR3 DNA follows: TGTGCCAGCAGCCTCTCTAGCGGGGGCGCGTTTAGCTCCTACAATGAGCAGTTCTTC. The encoded protein is CASSLSSGGAFSSYNEQFF.

The chain uses TRBV5-5 and TRBJ2-7; D not resolved. Germline V CDR1 and CDR2: SGHKS, YYEKEE (reference sequence). The CDR3 totals 15 residues. Trimming shortened V by 5 bases and J by 7 bases, and 22 bases separated the two germline ends. The CDR3 DNA reads TGTGCCAGCAGATCCTCCCTTTACCCAACCGGGGAGCAGTACTTC. It specifies CASRSSLYPTGEQYF.

The rearrangement links TRBV6-5 to TRBJ2-2; no clear D. CDR1 is MNHEY and CDR2 is SVGAGI in the germline V gene. Trimming pared 0 bases from V and 9 bases from J, leaving 17 bases between. The CDR3 length is 16 residues. The CDR3 DNA reads TGTGCCAGCAGTTACTCGAAGGGTACAACCCACCGGGAGCTGTTTTTT. Translation gives CASSYSKGTTHRELFF.

The sample holds a few counts of this clonotype. V is TRBV6-5 and J is TRBJ1-1, with 8 bases fitting TRBD1. CDR1 and CDR2 (germline): MNHEY, SVGAGI. The CDR3 length is 14 residues. The trim removed 6 bases at V and 8 bases at J, leaving 11 bases unmatched. CDR3 loop: CASSLRGPRSEAFF. The CDR3 DNA reads TGTGCCAGCAGCCTCAGGGGGCCGCGATCAGAAGCTTTCTTT.

The rearrangement links TRBV5-1 to TRBJ2-3; 7 bases are a match to TRBD1. With 4 bases clipped from V and 1 base from J, the junction kept 3 bases outside the gene matches. Germline V gene lookup returns CDR1 SGHRS and CDR2 YFSETQ. The CDR3 covers 14 residues. CDR3 residues: CASSAGQGTDTQYF. CDR3 in DNA: TGCGCCAGCAGCGCTGGACAGGGCACAGATACGCAGTATTTT. Complete variable domain (other parts from reference TRBV5-1 and TRBJ2-3): KAGVTQTPRYLIKTRGQQVTLSCSPISGHRSVSWYQQTPGQGLQFLFEYFSETQRNKGNFPGRFSGRQFSNSRSEMNVSTLELGDSALYLCASSAGQGTDTQYFGPGTRLTVL.

The chain has TRBV6-5 and TRBJ2-7, with D uncertain. Trimming left V 8 bases short and J 0 bases short, with 11 bases between. Germline loops: CDR1 MNHEY, CDR2 SVGAGI. CDR3 size: 13 residues. The CDR3 loop reads CASSGGFSYEQYF. CDR3 nucleotide sequence: TGTGCCAGCTCGGGCGGTTTCTCCTACGAGCAGTACTTC.

This clonotype was found many times. The chain joins TRBV6-6 to TRBJ2-2; either TRBD1 or TRBD2 may fit D (5 bases each). CDR1 is MNHNY and CDR2 is SVGAGI in the germline V gene (reference sequence). The CDR3 spans 14 residues. V dropped 8 bases and J dropped 1 base, with 11 bases sitting between them. This CDR3 reads CASRGAVNTGELFF. Written as DNA, the CDR3 is TGTGCCAGCCGAGGGGCAGTGAACACCGGGGAGCTGTTTTTT.

The rearrangement joins TRBV18 to TRBJ2-1; TRBD1 agrees at 8 bases. Germline V gives CDR1 KGHSH, CDR2 LQKENI. This CDR3 spans 15 amino acids. The junction had 7 bases not matched to a gene; V was cut back by 6 bases and J by 3 bases. The CDR3 DNA sequence: TGTGCCAGCTCGCCCGACAGGGGAGGCTACAATGAGCAGTTCTTC. Its translation is CASSPDRGGYNEQFF.

As for this clonotype: A much larger clonotype is one base distant, so this may be a read error. This sequence joins TRBV11-2 and TRBJ2-3; perhaps TRBD1 as D (6 bases). Germline CDR1 SGHAT, CDR2 FQNNGV. There are 16 residues in the CDR3. Trimming shortened V by 3 bases and J by 0 bases, and 13 bases separated the two germline ends. The CDR3 sequence is CASSLWGPPSTDTQYF. CDR3 DNA sequence: TGTGCCAGCAGCTTGTGGGGGCCCCCTAGCACAGATACGCAGTATTTT.

J is TRBJ1-2 and V is TRBV19; the D gene is possibly TRBD1 (6 bases). Germline CDR1 and CDR2: LNHDA and SQIVND (reference sequence). This CDR3 comprises 16 residues. V dropped 3 bases and J dropped 5 bases, with 19 bases sitting between them. CDR3 loop: CASSISGRNRVYGYTF. The CDR3 DNA is TGTGCCAGTAGTATCTCAGGTCGAAACAGGGTTTATGGCTACACCTTC. The full variable domain, completed using reference TRBV19 and TRBJ1-2, is DGGITQSPKYLFRKEGQNVTLSCEQNLNHDAMYWYRQDPGQGLRLIYYSQIVNDFQKGDIAEGYSVSREKKESFPLTVTSAQKNPTAFYLCASSISGRNRVYGYTFGSGTRLTVV.

This clonotype showed up just a few times. The chain combines TRBV7-8 with TRBJ1-1, with D perhaps matching TRBD1 (5 bases). Germline V gives CDR1 SGHVS, CDR2 FQNEAQ. V lost 7 bases and J lost 10, with 19 bases in between. This CDR3 has 13 amino acids. In nucleotides, the CDR3 is TGTGCCAGCATCCTACCGGGGGTCAGTTTAGCTTTCTTT. This sequence encodes CASILPGVSLAFF.

The chain uses TRBV29-1 and TRBJ1-4; D may be TRBD1 (6 bases). The CDR3 extends over 13 amino acids. Germline V gene data show CDR1 as SQVTM and CDR2 as ANQGSEA. Trimming pared 5 bases from V and 5 bases from J, leaving 12 bases between. The CDR3, as DNA: TGCAGCGTTACCTGGCAGGGGAATGAAAAACTGTTTTTT. Translating it yields CSVTWQGNEKLFF.

The sample holds a few counts of this clonotype. V usage is TRBV9 and J usage is TRBJ1-1; D remains unclear. CDR3 length: 13 amino acids. V gave up 2 bases and J gave up 0 bases, with 5 bases separating them. Germline V gene lookup returns CDR1 SGDLS and CDR2 YYNGEE. In DNA, the CDR3 is TGTGCCAGCAGCGTGTACGTGAACACTGAAGCTTTCTTT. This codes for CASSVYVNTEAFF.

This clonotype was counted a few times. The rearrangement joins TRBV30 to TRBJ1-6; 7 nucleotides line up with TRBD1. The CDR3 has 18 residues. CDR1 is GTSNPN and CDR2 is SVGIG in the germline V gene (reference sequence). Losses at the gene ends were 2 bases for V and 1 base for J; bases not matched to a gene: 11. The CDR3 protein is CAWSKPTGFFSYNSPLHF. The CDR3 bases are TGTGCCTGGAGTAAACCGACAGGGTTTTTTTCCTATAATTCACCCCTCCACTTT.

CDR3 residues: CASSDWTSGTYEQYF. The CDR3, as DNA: TGCGCCAGCAGTGATTGGACTAGCGGAACCTACGAGCAGTACTTC. The genes are TRBV10-1 and TRBJ2-7; 10 bases are a match to TRBD2. This CDR3 comprises 15 residues. Germline CDR1 is WNHNN and CDR2 is SYGVQD (reference sequence). J gave up 2 bases and V 3 bases, and 4 bases lay outside the gene matches.

This clonotype was seen more than once but under ten times. V gene TRBV7-9 combines with J gene TRBJ2-5; D gene ambiguous. Trimming cost V 8 bases and J 1 base, with 8 bases left between them. CDR3 length: 12 residues. CDR1 and CDR2 (germline): SEHNR, FQNEAQ (reference sequence). The CDR3 DNA follows: TGTGCCAGCCATAGTATCCAAGAGACCCAGTACTTC. Its protein is CASHSIQETQYF. Filled out from reference TRBV7-9 and TRBJ2-5, the complete variable domain reads DTGVSQNPRHKITKRGQNVTFRCDPISEHNRLYWYRQTLGQGPEFLTYFQNEAQLEKSRLLSDRFSAERPKGSFSTLEIQRTEQGDSAMYLCASHSIQETQYFGPGTRLLVL.

The rearrangement joins TRBV20-1 to TRBJ2-2; the D is unclear. The CDR3 is 13 residues long. Looked up from germline, CDR1 is DFQATT and CDR2 is SNEGSKA (reference sequence). V dropped 0 bases and J dropped 6 bases, with 8 bases sitting between them. The CDR3 region has the DNA TGCAGTGCTAGAGACCCGGAAGCCGGGGAGCTGTTTTTT. Encoded protein: CSARDPEAGELFF.

This rearrangement joins TRBV6-1 to TRBJ2-3, with 9 positions matching TRBD2. Germline values: CDR1 MNHNS, CDR2 SASEGT. The V segment lost 6 bases and the J segment 3 bases; nucleotides outside the gene matches: 13. The CDR3 runs to 17 residues. In nucleotides, the CDR3 is TGTGCCAGCAGAAAAACACAAGCGGGGGGCGGGACAGATACGCAGTATTTT. Protein product: CASRKTQAGGGTDTQYF.